These 25 T cell receptor beta chains originate from one sample sequenced in a study of shared clonotypes between healthy human individuals. The assay was immunoSEQ multiplex PCR, and TCRdb's table has in-frame clones only and misses some. The data contain around 2,000,000 clones, roughly 94% of them seen just once; the ten biggest clones take up 1% to 1.3%. Positively selected for CCR7, the CD45RO-negative cells used as naive CD8 cells excluded terminally differentiated effector memory CD45RA+ cells. The specimen sequenced was naive CD8+ T cells sorted from blood. The receptors here all came from a man aged 18 to 30 in good health.

The chain couples TRBV11-3 to TRBJ1-6; D remains unclear. Trimming left V 4 bases short and J 6 bases short, with 7 bases between. Germline V CDR1 and CDR2: SGHNT, YENEEA. The CDR3 runs 13 residues. CDR3 nucleotide sequence: TGTGCCAGCAGCTACACTTTTAATTCACCCCTCCACTTT. It encodes CASSYTFNSPLHF.

The rearrangement joins TRBV30 to TRBJ2-1; maybe TRBD2 (6 bases). The CDR3 has 12 amino acids. Germline assignment: CDR1 GTSNPN and CDR2 SVGIG (reference sequence). The V end was cut by 4 bases, the J end by 9 bases, with 13 bases between. The CDR3 DNA is TGTGCCTGGATTAATCCCGGGAGTGAGCAGTTCTTC. It is translated as CAWINPGSEQFF.

V is TRBV27 and J is TRBJ2-3; 9 bases line up with TRBD2. The CDR3 covers 16 residues. V lost 8 bases to trimming and J lost 0 bases; unmatched junction nucleotides: 9. Germline V lookup: CDR1 MNHEY, CDR2 SMNVEV (reference sequence). The CDR3 DNA sequence: TGTGCCAGCTTCCCATCAGCGGGAGGAAGCACAGATACGCAGTATTTT. Translation gives CASFPSAGGSTDTQYF.

This clone was seen once. This chain links TRBV19 with TRBJ2-7; 10 positions agree with TRBD1. This CDR3 contains 15 residues. The J segment lost 3 bases and the V segment lost 5 bases, leaving 7 bases of the junction unmatched. Germline-derived CDR1 and CDR2 are LNHDA and SQIVND (reference sequence). The chain's CDR3 is CASSPTGQGIYEQYF. The CDR3, as DNA: TGTGCCAGTAGTCCGACGGGACAGGGGATCTACGAGCAGTACTTC.

J is TRBJ2-3 and V is TRBV7-6; 9 nucleotides agree with TRBD2. The CDR3 contains 15 residues. Germline lookup yields CDR1 SGHVS and CDR2 FNYEAQ. Trimming at V came to 5 bases and at J to 5 bases, leaving 8 bases not matched to a gene. CDR3 amino acids: CASSPGLALGDTQYF. DNA for the CDR3: TGTGCCAGCAGCCCGGGACTAGCTTTAGGAGATACGCAGTATTTT.

The chain couples TRBV4-1 to TRBJ2-7; D possibly corresponds to TRBD2 (6 bases). V gave up 1 base and J gave up 1 base, with 14 bases separating them. CDR1 is MGHRA, CDR2 YSYEKL, per germline. There are 16 residues in the CDR3. CDR3 DNA: TGCGCCAGCAGCCAAGGCTGGGGGGAGGCGTCCTACGAGCAGTACTTC. Translating it yields CASSQGWGEASYEQYF.

About this clone itself: Within the sample, other DNA sequences also encode this same CDR3. The chain employs TRBV9 and TRBJ2-2; TRBD2 is a possible D gene (6 bases). V was cut by 4 bases and J by 5 bases, with 9 bases left in between. The CDR3 spans 13 residues. Germline V lookup: CDR1 SGDLS, CDR2 YYNGEE. The CDR3: CASSSGDTGELFF. The CDR3 DNA reads TGTGCCAGCAGCTCGGGGGATACCGGGGAGCTGTTTTTT. The complete variable domain, with remaining parts taken from reference TRBV9 and TRBJ2-2, reads DSGVTQTPKHLITATGQRVTLRCSPRSGDLSVYWYQQSLDQGLQFLIQYYNGEERAKGNILERFSAQQFPDLHSELNLSSLELGDSALYFCASSSGDTGELFFGEGSRLTVL.

The J gene is TRBJ2-1, the V gene TRBV4-1; possible D gene TRBD2, 7 bases. This CDR3 has 18 amino acids. Germline CDR1 is MGHRA and CDR2 is YSYEKL. The V gene lost 4 bases and the J gene lost 0 bases, with 19 bases spanning the gap. CDR3 bases: TGCGCCAGCAGCCGTCTCCCTAGCGGACAGAGCTCCTACAATGAGCAGTTCTTC. Its protein is CASSRLPSGQSSYNEQFF.

On this clone itself: The sample carries other DNA sequences with the same CDR3. The chain is built from TRBV4-3 and TRBJ1-4, with 7 bases lining up with TRBD1. This CDR3 region has 14 residues. CDR1 is LGHNA and CDR2 is YSLEER in the germline V gene. J lost 6 bases, V lost 1 base, and 2 bases had no gene match. CDR3: CASSQGQGYEKLFF. The CDR3 DNA reads as TGCGCCAGCAGCCAAGGACAGGGCTATGAAAAACTGTTTTTT.

V and J are TRBV5-1 and TRBJ2-7; D call uncertain. V was shortened by 4 bases and J by 1 base, with 15 bases between the two germline ends. This CDR3 is built from 15 residues. Germline CDR1 reads SGHRS; CDR2 reads YFSETQ. As DNA, the CDR3 is TGCGCCAGCAGCCTCGTTGGTTTTGGGTCCTACGAGCAGTACTTC. Amino acid sequence: CASSLVGFGSYEQYF.

The chain is built from TRBV30 and TRBJ1-2, with D tentatively TRBD1 (5 bases). Looked up from germline, CDR1 is GTSNPN and CDR2 is SVGIG (reference sequence). V was trimmed by 3 bases and J by 4 bases, leaving 9 bases between them. The CDR3 length is 12 residues. The CDR3 loop is CAWSLGTYGYTF. In nucleotides, the CDR3 is TGTGCCTGGAGCCTAGGGACCTATGGCTACACCTTC.

This clone has more than one count but fewer than ten. V is TRBV6-5 and J is TRBJ1-1; 7 bases are shared with TRBD1. V lost 2 bases, J lost 0 bases, and 3 bases stayed unmatched. This CDR3 is built from 15 residues. Per germline, CDR1 MNHEY and CDR2 SVGAGI. CDR3 sequence: CASSYATGMNTEAFF. The CDR3 DNA follows: TGTGCCAGCAGTTACGCGACAGGGATGAACACTGAAGCTTTCTTT.

This clone was observed a single time. The chain carries TRBV5-1 and TRBJ2-7, with D perhaps TRBD1 or TRBD2 (6 bases each). Trimming took 1 base from V and 5 from J, leaving 16 bases between them. The CDR3 has 15 amino acids. Germline V gene sequence: CDR1 SGHRS, CDR2 YFSETQ. The CDR3 DNA reads as TGCGCCAGCAGCTTGACGGTGGGGGGCGACGACGAGCAGTACTTC. Translation gives CASSLTVGGDDEQYF.

The V and J genes are TRBV7-2 and TRBJ1-2; 9 bases agree with TRBD1. Germline-derived CDR1 and CDR2 are SGHTA and FQGNSA. Trimming cost V 4 bases and J 4 bases; bases outside gene matches: 7. The CDR3 is 15 amino acids. The CDR3 DNA sequence: TGTGCCAGCAGCTATATCACAGGGGGCGGCTATGGCTACACCTTC. It specifies CASSYITGGGYGYTF.

The rearrangement links TRBV2 to TRBJ2-1, with D unclear. Per germline, CDR1 SNHLY and CDR2 FYNNEI. The CDR3 consists of 12 residues. V lost 10 bases and J 6 bases, leaving 13 bases between the germline ends. The CDR3 loop reads CATDDGINEQFF. CDR3 coding DNA: TGTGCCACCGATGATGGGATCAATGAGCAGTTCTTC.

The CDR3 sequence is CASSLPITGGGGDTQYF. CDR3 nucleotide sequence: TGTGCCAGCAGCTTACCGATAACAGGGGGAGGTGGAGATACGCAGTATTTT. The chain couples TRBV7-8 to TRBJ2-3; 8 positions match TRBD1. J gave up 5 bases and V 2 bases, and 12 bases lay outside the gene matches. Per the germline V gene, CDR1 is SGHVS and CDR2 is FQNEAQ. The CDR3 consists of 17 residues.

The V and J genes are TRBV5-1 and TRBJ2-3; 13 bases align to TRBD2. The CDR3 runs 16 residues. Germline CDR1 reads SGHRS; CDR2 reads YFSETQ. V was pared by 2 bases and J by 4 bases, with 4 bases of the junction left unmatched. The CDR3 protein is CASSLGLAGVPDTQYF. In DNA, the CDR3 is TGCGCCAGCAGCTTAGGACTAGCGGGAGTGCCAGATACGCAGTATTTT.

As regards this clone: Within the sample, other DNA sequences also encode this same CDR3. CDR3 region: CASSLWGGEAFF. Here the CDR3 DNA reads TGTGCCAGCAGTTTATGGGGCGGGGAAGCTTTCTTT. This sequence joins TRBV27 and TRBJ1-1, with a possible D match to TRBD1 (5 bases). Per the germline V gene, CDR1 is MNHEY and CDR2 is SMNVEV (reference sequence). Trimming cost V 1 base and J 8 bases, with 8 bases left between them. CDR3 length: 12 amino acids.

This rearrangement joins TRBV6-5 to TRBJ1-1, with TRBD1 matching over 7 bases. Per germline, CDR1 MNHEY and CDR2 SVGAGI. J lost 2 bases, V lost 6 bases, and 3 bases had no gene match. The CDR3 has 13 amino acids. CDR3 in DNA: TGTGCCAGCAGCGACAGGGCAAACACTGAAGCTTTCTTT. This codes for CASSDRANTEAFF.

The chain recombines TRBV12-5 with TRBJ2-7; D gene uncertain. The germline gives CDR1 LGHNT, CDR2 FRNRAP. This CDR3 comprises 13 residues. V lost 2 bases, J lost 1 base, and 6 bases lay in between. CDR3 loop: CASGLHPSYEQYF. The CDR3 DNA sequence: TGTGCTAGTGGTTTGCATCCTTCCTACGAGCAGTACTTC.

The chain couples TRBV14 to TRBJ1-6; the D gene is possibly TRBD1 (5 bases). The germline gives CDR1 SGHDN, CDR2 FVKESK. The germline V and J ends were trimmed by 0 bases and 10 bases, with 13 bases remaining between them. The CDR3 loop spans 15 amino acids. DNA of the CDR3: TGTGCCAGCAGCCAAGAGGTAGGGGTGGTGTCACCCCTCCACTTT. Translating gives CASSQEVGVVSPLHF.

This clone was seen a single time. The chain couples TRBV10-1 to TRBJ2-7, with D tentatively TRBD1 (6 bases). Germline V lookup: CDR1 WNHNN, CDR2 SYGVQD (reference sequence). V was pared by 7 bases and J by 3 bases, with 16 bases between. The CDR3 sequence is 14 residues long. CDR3 nucleotide sequence: TGCGCCAGCAACACCGGGACACCCTACTACGAGCAGTACTTC. Protein: CASNTGTPYYEQYF.

There are a few counts of this clone. CDR3 loop: CASSHSTGTHEQYF. CDR3 in DNA: TGCGCCAGCAGCCACAGTACAGGGACCCACGAGCAGTACTTC. This chain connects TRBV4-1 to TRBJ2-7, with D possibly TRBD1 on 6 matching bases. CDR1 and CDR2 (germline): MGHRA, YSYEKL. This CDR3 comprises 14 residues. Trimming stripped 3 bases from V and 5 bases from J, with 14 bases between.

As for this clone: The same CDR3 can be traced to other DNA sequences in this sample. The chain joins TRBV5-4 to TRBJ1-6; possible D gene TRBD1, 6 bases. CDR1 is SGHNT and CDR2 is YYREEE in the germline V gene (reference sequence). This CDR3 has 14 amino acids. V lost 2 bases and J lost 7, with 10 bases in between. CDR3: CASSLGQGNSPLHF. In DNA form, the CDR3 reads TGTGCCAGCAGCTTAGGTCAGGGGAATTCACCCCTCCACTTT.

The genes are TRBV6-5 and TRBJ1-1; D is possibly TRBD1 (6 bases). V gave up 6 bases and J gave up 0 bases, with 14 bases separating them. The CDR3 sequence is 15 residues long. CDR1 is MNHEY and CDR2 is SVGAGI in the germline V gene. The CDR3 spells CASSRRGGMNTEAFF. In DNA, the CDR3 is TGTGCCAGCAGCCGCCGAGGGGGGATGAACACTGAAGCTTTCTTT.